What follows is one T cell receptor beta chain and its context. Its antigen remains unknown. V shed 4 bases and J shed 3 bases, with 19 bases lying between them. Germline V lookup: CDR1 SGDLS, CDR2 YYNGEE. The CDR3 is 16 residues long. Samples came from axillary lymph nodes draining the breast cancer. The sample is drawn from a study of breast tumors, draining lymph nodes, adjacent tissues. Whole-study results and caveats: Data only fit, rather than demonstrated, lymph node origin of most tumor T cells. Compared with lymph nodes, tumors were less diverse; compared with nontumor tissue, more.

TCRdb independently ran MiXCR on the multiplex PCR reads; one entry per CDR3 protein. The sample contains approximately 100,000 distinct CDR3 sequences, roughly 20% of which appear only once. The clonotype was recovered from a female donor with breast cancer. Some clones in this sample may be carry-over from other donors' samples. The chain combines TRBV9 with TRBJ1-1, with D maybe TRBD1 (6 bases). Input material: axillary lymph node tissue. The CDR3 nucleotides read TGTGCCAGCAGCTCAAGGGGGGGTTTGGAGGACACTGAAGCTTTCTTT. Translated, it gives CASSSRGGLEDTEAFF.